The rows below give T cell receptor beta chains drawn from one sample of a study of OX40 agonist ivuxolimab in advanced cancers. Only in-frame clones appear in the TCRdb table, and some are missing; sequencing was by immunoSEQ multiplex PCR. This table has 60,000 to 80,000 clones, roughly 84% appearing once. The material sequenced was CD4+ or CD8+ T cells sorted from blood, taken in a trial of the OX40 agonist ivuxolimab. The origin of the receptors is an adult with an advanced solid tumor such as melanoma, head and neck, liver or kidney cancer. CDR3s include the opening cysteine and the closing phenylalanine or tryptophan. D genes are given only for firm matches. Clone size is shown for a subset of rows, as once, few, many or a class of expanded clone.

>few|.|TRBJ1-1|TRBV30
CAWRWWGERTEAFF
TGTGCCTGGAGATGGTGGGGGGAGCGGACTGAAGCTTTCTTT
>.|.|TRBJ1-1|TRBV4-3
CASSQSEGVTEAFF
TGCGCCAGCAGCCAAAGTGAAGGGGTCACTGAAGCTTTCTTT
>once|TRBD1|TRBJ2-1|TRBV15
CATSSGQLYNEQFF
TGTGCCACCAGCTCGGGACAGTTATACAATGAGCAGTTCTTC
>.|.|TRBJ2-2|TRBV5-4
CASSLDYTGELFF
TGTGCCAGCAGCTTGGACTACACCGGGGAGCTGTTTTTT
>.|TRBD2|TRBJ2-2|TRBV7-3
CASSLKSLAEAQITGELFF
TGTGCCAGCAGCTTAAAGTCCCTAGCGGAGGCGCAAATCACCGGGGAGCTGTTTTTT
>.|.|TRBJ1-6|TRBV6-6
CASRESSYNSPLHF
TGTGCCAGCCGGGAAAGCTCCTATAATTCACCCCTCCACTTT
>.|.|TRBJ2-2|TRBV7-7
CASSSGQNRELFF
TGTGCTAGCAGCTCAGGACAGAATAGGGAGCTGTTTTTT
>.|.|TRBJ2-5|TRBV18
CASSPQRGYQETQYF
TGTGCCAGCTCACCCCAAAGGGGCTACCAAGAGACCCAGTACTTC
>.|.|TRBJ1-1|TRBV4-3
CASSQLAENTEAFF
TGCGCCAGCAGCCAACTGGCCGAGAACACTGAAGCTTTCTTT
>.|TRBD1|TRBJ1-5|TRBV19
CASSIGGLGTGASQPQHF
TGTGCCAGTAGTATTGGGGGTTTGGGGACAGGGGCGAGCCAGCCCCAGCATTTT
>few|TRBD1|TRBJ1-6|TRBV6-4
CASSADPWTGSRSPLHF
TGTGCCAGCAGCGCAGACCCCTGGACAGGGTCGCGTTCACCCCTCCACTTT
>.|.|TRBJ1-1|TRBV7-2
CASSSRRTSKAFF
TGTGCCAGCAGCTCGCGGCGGACCTCCAAGGCTTTCTTT
>.|.|TRBJ2-7|TRBV11-2
CASSVTWQQTPYF
TGTGCCAGTAGCGTTACATGGCAACAGACCCCGTACTTC
>once|.|TRBJ1-5|TRBV5-3
CARSQPQRNGGNQPQHF
TGTGCCAGAAGCCAACCCCAAAGGAACGGGGGCAATCAGCCCCAGCATTTT
>.|.|TRBJ2-5|TRBV11-2
CASSLGWPGGQTQYF
TGTGCCAGCAGCTTGGGGTGGCCCGGGGGACAGACCCAGTACTTC
>.|TRBD1|TRBJ2-2|TRBV7-2
CASSLDRDRVVGELFF
TGTGCCAGCAGCCTCGACCGGGACAGGGTGGTCGGGGAGCTGTTTTTT
>.|TRBD1|TRBJ1-1|TRBV10-2
CASSESRVSRDRGTEAFF
TGCGCCAGCAGTGAGTCTAGGGTTTCACGTGACAGGGGCACTGAAGCTTTCTTT
>.|TRBD2|TRBJ2-1|TRBV13
CASSLAGTSGGVNRRDEQFF
TGTGCCAGCAGCTTGGCCGGGACTAGCGGGGGAGTGAACCGGCGGGATGAGCAGTTCTTC
>.|TRBD1|TRBJ1-1|TRBV19
CASRPGTGRSNTEAFF
TGTGCCAGTAGGCCCGGGACAGGGCGCTCCAACACTGAAGCTTTCTTT
>.|.|TRBJ1-5|TRBV7-7
CASSLQVGEPQHF
TGTGCTAGCAGCCTACAGGTTGGGGAGCCCCAGCATTTT
>.|.|TRBJ1-2|TRBV6-1
CASSETVAWYGYTF
TGTGCCAGCAGTGAAACGGTAGCATGGTATGGCTACACCTTC
>.|.|TRBJ2-4|TRBV19
CASSIRSISLVNIQYF
TGTGCCAGTAGTATACGATCCATATCCCTTGTTAACATTCAGTACTTC
>.|TRBD2|TRBJ2-5|TRBV2
CASSQRSGVATQYF
TGTGCCAGCAGTCAGCGTAGCGGGGTGGCGACCCAGTACTTC
>.|TRBD2|TRBJ2-5|TRBV7-3
CASSLAGGPETQYF
TGTGCCAGCAGTCTAGCGGGGGGCCCGGAGACCCAGTACTTC
>.|.|TRBJ2-3|TRBV6-6
CASRLGPLTDTQYF
TGTGCCAGCAGGCTAGGGCCCCTTACAGATACGCAGTATTTT
>.|.|TRBJ1-3|TRBV7-2
CASSLAGPFGNTIYF
TGTGCCAGCAGCTTAGCCGGCCCTTTCGGAAACACCATATATTTT
>.|.|TRBJ2-3|TRBV2
CARRTTPADTQYF
TGTGCCCGCCGGACTACCCCCGCAGATACGCAGTATTTT
>once|.|TRBJ1-2|TRBV18
CASSQEYGYTF
TGTGCCAGCTCACAGGAGTATGGCTACACCTTC
>.|TRBD1|TRBJ1-2|TRBV6-5
CASSYSRQGTQGYTF
TGTGCCAGCAGTTACTCGAGACAGGGGACCCAGGGCTACACCTTC
>.|.|TRBJ2-1|TRBV7-2
CASSFSARGGRSYNEQFF
TGTGCCAGCAGCTTCTCCGCCAGAGGGGGTCGCTCCTACAATGAGCAGTTCTTC
>.|TRBD1|TRBJ2-1|TRBV11-2
CASSLSTGPYNEQFF
TGTGCCAGCAGCTTGTCGACAGGGCCCTACAATGAGCAGTTCTTC
>.|.|TRBJ1-2|TRBV5-4
CASSLVAGDGYTF
TGTGCCAGCAGCTTGGTAGCAGGGGATGGCTACACCTTC
>.|.|TRBJ1-3|TRBV6-5
CASIGSGNTIYF
TGTGCCAGCATAGGCTCTGGAAACACCATATATTTT
>many|.|TRBJ1-1|TRBV4-2
CASSQEGAGTEAFF
TGTGCCAGCAGCCAAGAAGGGGCAGGGACTGAAGCTTTCTTT
>.|.|TRBJ1-5|TRBV7-2
CASSLHKINQPQHF
TGTGCCAGCAGCTTACACAAGATCAATCAGCCCCAGCATTTT
>.|TRBD1|TRBJ1-1|TRBV7-2
CASSPRTGTGGGGAFF
TGTGCCAGCAGCCCGCGAACCGGGACAGGGGGCGGAGGAGCTTTCTTT
>.|.|TRBJ2-3|TRBV5-1
CASSLKKDTQYF
TGCGCCAGCAGCTTGAAGAAAGATACGCAGTATTTT
>.|TRBD1|TRBJ1-1|TRBV6-5
CASRWGQGVTEAFF
TGTGCCAGCAGATGGGGACAGGGGGTCACTGAAGCTTTCTTT